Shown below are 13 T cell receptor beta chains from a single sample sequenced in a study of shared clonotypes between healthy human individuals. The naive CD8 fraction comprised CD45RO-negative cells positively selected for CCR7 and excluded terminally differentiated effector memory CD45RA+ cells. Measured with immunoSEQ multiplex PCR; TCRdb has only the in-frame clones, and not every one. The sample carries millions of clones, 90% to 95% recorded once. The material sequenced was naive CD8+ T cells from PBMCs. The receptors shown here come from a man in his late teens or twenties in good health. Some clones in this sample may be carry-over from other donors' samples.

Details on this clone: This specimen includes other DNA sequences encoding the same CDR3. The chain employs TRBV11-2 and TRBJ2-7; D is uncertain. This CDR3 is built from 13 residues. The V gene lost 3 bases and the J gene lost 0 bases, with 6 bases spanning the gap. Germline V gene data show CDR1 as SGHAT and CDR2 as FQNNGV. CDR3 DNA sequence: TGTGCCAGCAGCTTCGATAGCTCCTACGAGCAGTACTTC. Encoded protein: CASSFDSSYEQYF.

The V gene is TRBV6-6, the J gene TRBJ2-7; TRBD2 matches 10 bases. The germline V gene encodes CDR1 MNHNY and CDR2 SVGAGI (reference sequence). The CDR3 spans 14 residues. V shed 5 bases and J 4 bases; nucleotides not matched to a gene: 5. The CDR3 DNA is TGTGCCAGCAGTAGCGGGAGGGCTCATTACGAGCAGTACTTC. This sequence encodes CASSSGRAHYEQYF.

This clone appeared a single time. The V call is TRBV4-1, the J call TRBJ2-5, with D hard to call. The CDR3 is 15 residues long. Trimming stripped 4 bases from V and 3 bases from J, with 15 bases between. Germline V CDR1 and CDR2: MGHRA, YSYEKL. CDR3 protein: CASSPSFTLEETQYF. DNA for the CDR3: TGCGCCAGCAGCCCAAGTTTTACGTTGGAAGAGACCCAGTACTTC.

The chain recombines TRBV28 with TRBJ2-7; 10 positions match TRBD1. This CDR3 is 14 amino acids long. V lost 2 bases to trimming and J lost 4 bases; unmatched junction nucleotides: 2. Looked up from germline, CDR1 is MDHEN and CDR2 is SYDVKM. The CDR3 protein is CASSLDRGLYEQYF. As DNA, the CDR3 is TGTGCCAGCAGTTTAGACAGGGGGCTTTACGAGCAGTACTTC.

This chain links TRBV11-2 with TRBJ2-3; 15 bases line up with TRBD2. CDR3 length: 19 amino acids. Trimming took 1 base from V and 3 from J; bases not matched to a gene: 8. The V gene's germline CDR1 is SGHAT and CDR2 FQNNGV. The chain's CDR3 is CASSLGTSGRAGWTDTQYF. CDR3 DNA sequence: TGTGCCAGCAGCTTAGGGACTAGCGGGAGGGCGGGTTGGACAGATACGCAGTATTTT.

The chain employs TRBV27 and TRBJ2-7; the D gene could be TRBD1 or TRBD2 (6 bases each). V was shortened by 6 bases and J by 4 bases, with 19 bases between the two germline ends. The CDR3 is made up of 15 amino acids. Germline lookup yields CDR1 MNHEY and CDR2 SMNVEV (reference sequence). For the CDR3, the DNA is TGTGCCAGCAGAGCCCGAGGGGGGACACCTTACGAGCAGTACTTC. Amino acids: CASRARGGTPYEQYF.

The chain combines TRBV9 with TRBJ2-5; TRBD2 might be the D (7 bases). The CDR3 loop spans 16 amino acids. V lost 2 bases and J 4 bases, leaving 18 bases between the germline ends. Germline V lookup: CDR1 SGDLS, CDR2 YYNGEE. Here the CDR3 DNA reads TGTGCCAGCAGCGTTTTTGGCGGGAGAGGGGGAGAGACCCAGTACTTC. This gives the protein CASSVFGGRGGETQYF.

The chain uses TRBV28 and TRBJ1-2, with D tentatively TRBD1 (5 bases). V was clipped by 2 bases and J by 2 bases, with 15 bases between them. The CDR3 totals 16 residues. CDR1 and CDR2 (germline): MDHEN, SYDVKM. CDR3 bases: TGTGCCAGCAGTTTAAATCTGCGGGGGGGGAACTATGGCTACACCTTC. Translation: CASSLNLRGGNYGYTF.

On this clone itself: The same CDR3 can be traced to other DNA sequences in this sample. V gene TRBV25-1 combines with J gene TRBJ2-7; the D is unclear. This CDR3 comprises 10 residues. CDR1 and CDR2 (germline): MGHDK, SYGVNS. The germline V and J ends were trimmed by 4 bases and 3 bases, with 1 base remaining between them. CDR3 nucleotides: TGTGCCAGCAGTGGCTACGAGCAGTACTTC. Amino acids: CASSGYEQYF.

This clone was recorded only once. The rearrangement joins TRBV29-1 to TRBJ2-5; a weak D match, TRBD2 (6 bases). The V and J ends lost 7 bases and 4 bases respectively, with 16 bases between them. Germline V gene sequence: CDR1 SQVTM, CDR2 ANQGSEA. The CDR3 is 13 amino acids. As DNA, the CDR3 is TGCAGCGCGGTTGGGGGGATTAGAGAGACCCAGTACTTC. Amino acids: CSAVGGIRETQYF.

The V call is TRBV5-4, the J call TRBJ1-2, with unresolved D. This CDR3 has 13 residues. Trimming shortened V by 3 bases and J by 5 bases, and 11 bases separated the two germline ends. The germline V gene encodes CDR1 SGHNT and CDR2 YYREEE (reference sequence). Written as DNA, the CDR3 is TGTGCCAGCAGCTGGGATCAGGTTTATGGCTACACCTTC. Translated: CASSWDQVYGYTF.

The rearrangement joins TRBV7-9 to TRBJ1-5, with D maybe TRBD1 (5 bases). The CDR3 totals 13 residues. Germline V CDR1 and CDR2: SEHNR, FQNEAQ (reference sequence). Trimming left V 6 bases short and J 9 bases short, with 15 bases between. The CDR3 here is CASSSTDFGPQHF. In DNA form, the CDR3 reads TGTGCCAGCAGTTCGACAGATTTCGGGCCCCAGCATTTT.

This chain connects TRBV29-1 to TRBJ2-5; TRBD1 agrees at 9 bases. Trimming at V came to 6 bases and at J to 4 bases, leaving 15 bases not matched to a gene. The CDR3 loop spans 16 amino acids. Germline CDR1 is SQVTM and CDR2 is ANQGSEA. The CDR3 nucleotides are TGCAGCGTGCTGAATATGGACAGGGGAGGGGGAGAGACCCAGTACTTC. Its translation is CSVLNMDRGGGETQYF.